A selection of T cell receptor beta chains follows, all from one sample in a study of cytomegalovirus exposure and HLA in healthy donors. The method was immunoSEQ multiplex PCR; TCRdb's version includes in-frame clones alone and lacks a portion of them. This repertoire shows some 180,000 clones, about 80% found once; its top ten account for 1.4% to 1.5%. Sequenced material: PBMCs. The receptors stem from a man between 18 and 35 years old in good health and CMV-seronegative. Both conserved end residues are part of each CDR3. D genes are given only for firm matches. Rows give clone size only sometimes, using once, few, many, or a class for an expanded clone.

TRBV7-2	.	TRBJ1-1	.	TGTGCCAGCAGCTTTTTACGGTCCACTGAAGCTTTCTTT	CASSFLRSTEAFF
TRBV19	TRBD2	TRBJ2-1	.	TGTGCCAGTAGTATAACGGGACTAGCGGGGGATGAGCAGTTCTTC	CASSITGLAGDEQFF
TRBV10-3	TRBD1	TRBJ2-3	.	TGTGCCAGCGGCGACAGGGCAGATACGCAGTATTTT	CASGDRADTQYF
TRBV7-8	TRBD2	TRBJ2-1	.	TGTGCCAGCAGCCTTAGACTAGCGGCACTCTACAATGAGCAGTTCTTC	CASSLRLAALYNEQFF
TRBV27	.	TRBJ2-1	.	TGTGCCAGCAGTCCCTATATAGGGGGGGGAAGGGATGAGCAGTTCTTC	CASSPYIGGGRDEQFF
TRBV7-8	.	TRBJ2-7	.	TGTGCCAGCAGCTTAAGGTCGGGGAACTCCTACGAGCAGTACTTC	CASSLRSGNSYEQYF
TRBV28	TRBD2	TRBJ2-1	.	TGTGCCAGCAGTCTCCCCCCAGCGGGGGGGCCTAATGAGCAGTTCTTC	CASSLPPAGGPNEQFF
TRBV19	.	TRBJ2-1	few	TGTGCCAGTAGTACCCGGGACATGATGGTCTACAATGAGCAGTTCTTC	CASSTRDMMVYNEQFF
TRBV7-8	.	TRBJ1-1	.	TGTGCCAGCAGCTCCGACTGGAACACTGAAGCTTTCTTT	CASSSDWNTEAFF
TRBV11-3	.	TRBJ1-1	.	TGTGCCAGCAGCCGACCCGGGATGACTGAAGCTTTCTTT	CASSRPGMTEAFF
TRBV19	TRBD2	TRBJ2-5	few	TGTGCCAGTAGAACTCTAGCGGGAGATGGAGAGACCCAGTACTTC	CASRTLAGDGETQYF
TRBV7-2	.	TRBJ2-3	.	TGTGCCAGCAGCGCAATGGCTAGCACAGATACGCAGTATTTT	CASSAMASTDTQYF
TRBV27	.	TRBJ1-4	.	TGTGCCAGCAGTTTTTCGGGGACTAATGAAAAACTGTTTTTT	CASSFSGTNEKLFF
TRBV30	TRBD2	TRBJ2-7	.	TGTGCCTGGAAGGCTAGGACTAGACCATCCTACGAGCAGTACTTC	CAWKARTRPSYEQYF
TRBV2	TRBD1	TRBJ1-1	once	TGTGCCAGCAGTGGACAGGGGAACACTGAAGCTTTCTTT	CASSGQGNTEAFF
TRBV27	.	TRBJ2-7	.	TGTGCCAGCAGTCCTCTGACAAACTCCTACGAGCAGTACTTC	CASSPLTNSYEQYF
TRBV4-3	.	TRBJ2-7	.	TGCGCCAGCAGCCAAGTTGTCGCAGGGGAAGGGGGAGAGCAGTACTTC	CASSQVVAGEGGEQYF
TRBV7-2	.	TRBJ1-5	once	TGTGCCAGCAGTCCGGGGGGGACAAATCAGCCCCAGCATTTT	CASSPGGTNQPQHF
TRBV7-9	TRBD1	TRBJ2-5	.	TGTGCCAGCAGCTCTCTGAAAAGCGACCGGGACAGGGGGGTCGAGACCCAGTACTTC	CASSSLKSDRDRGVETQYF
TRBV11-2	TRBD1	TRBJ2-2	.	TGTGCCAGCAGCCGTGACAGGGCCCACACCGGGGAGCTGTTTTTT	CASSRDRAHTGELFF
TRBV4-3	.	TRBJ1-5	.	TGCGCCAGCAGCCAAGATTGGGCAGTCCCCAATCAGCCCCAGCATTTT	CASSQDWAVPNQPQHF
TRBV18	.	TRBJ2-3	.	TGTGCCAGCTCACGGAGGGGCTCGCGGCCCACAGATACGCAGTATTTT	CASSRRGSRPTDTQYF
TRBV19	TRBD1	TRBJ1-5	few	TGTGCCAGTGGGGACAGGATCAATCAGCCCCAGCATTTT	CASGDRINQPQHF
TRBV7-2	.	TRBJ1-1	.	TGTGCCAGCAGCTTACAGGGGTATATAACTGAAGCTTTCTTT	CASSLQGYITEAFF
TRBV5-6	TRBD2	TRBJ2-5	.	TGTGCCAGCAGCCCCTCTCTGACTAGCGGGGTCCCACAAGAGACCCAGTACTTC	CASSPSLTSGVPQETQYF
TRBV2	.	TRBJ2-7	.	TGTGCCAGCAGGGACTATAGTTGGACCAGCTCCTACGAGCAGTACTTC	CASRDYSWTSSYEQYF
TRBV7-2	.	TRBJ2-3	.	TGTGCCAGCAGCTTAGGGGCGGGACGCACAGATACGCAGTATTTT	CASSLGAGRTDTQYF
TRBV6-5	.	TRBJ1-5	.	TGTGCCAGCAGTCGTAATCGGGGGAGCAATCAGCCCCAGCATTTT	CASSRNRGSNQPQHF
TRBV13	.	TRBJ1-4	.	TGTGCCAGCAGCTCTTATAATGAAAAACTGTTTTTT	CASSSYNEKLFF
TRBV7-2	.	TRBJ2-2	.	TGTGCCAGCAGCTTCTACAGGTCCACCGGGGAGCTGTTTTTT	CASSFYRSTGELFF